Sequencing of this T cell receptor (beta chain) was carried out in a study of early T cells in non-severe SARS-CoV-2 infection. Germline lookup yields CDR1 SGHTA and CDR2 FQGNSA. Deletions cut 5 bases from V and 0 bases from J, with 17 bases between. CDR3 length: 16 residues. TCRdb fed the 5' RACE reads into MiXCR, producing one record per CDR3 protein. The data hold 45,000 to 70,000 distinct CDR3 sequences, with 6.2% observed a single time. This clonotype was counted many times. Sequencing used whole blood. The receptor was isolated from an adult who was a healthcare worker with PCR-confirmed SARS-CoV-2 infection or an uninfected control (not recorded which). The rearrangement uses TRBV7-2 and TRBJ2-7; unclear D gene. The CDR3 sequence is CASSRKDSYSSYEQYF. As DNA, the CDR3 is TGTGCCAGCAGCCGGAAAGATTCTTACTCCTCCTACGAGCAGTACTTC.